This T cell receptor (beta chain) was sequenced in a study of early T cells in non-severe SARS-CoV-2 infection. Study-wide context: From unsorted whole blood, bulk RNA was sequenced, and the chains remained unpaired.

Individually, cDNA molecules had unique molecular identifiers attached to them. One entry per CDR3 protein, called by TCRdb with MiXCR from the 5' RACE reads. The repertoire holds just under 65,000 distinct CDR3 sequences, with 5.5% to 7% as singletons. In the case of this clonotype: The target antigen is unknown.

This CDR3 is 15 amino acids long. Germline CDR1 and CDR2: ENHRY and SYGVKD. V was shortened by 0 bases and J by 9 bases, with 15 bases between the two germline ends. Study results and limitations: VDJdb matches were skewed toward anti-spike CD8 T cell responses.

The rearrangement links TRBV10-3 to TRBJ2-1; possibly TRBD1 or TRBD2 for D (5 bases each). The specimen comprised whole blood, sampled at baseline. This sequence was found in an adult who was a healthcare worker with PCR-confirmed SARS-CoV-2 infection or an uninfected control (not recorded which). In nucleotides, the CDR3 is TGTGCCATCAGTGAGTCTGGGGGAACCTCCCTTGAGCAGTTCTTC. Translating gives CAISESGGTSLEQFF.